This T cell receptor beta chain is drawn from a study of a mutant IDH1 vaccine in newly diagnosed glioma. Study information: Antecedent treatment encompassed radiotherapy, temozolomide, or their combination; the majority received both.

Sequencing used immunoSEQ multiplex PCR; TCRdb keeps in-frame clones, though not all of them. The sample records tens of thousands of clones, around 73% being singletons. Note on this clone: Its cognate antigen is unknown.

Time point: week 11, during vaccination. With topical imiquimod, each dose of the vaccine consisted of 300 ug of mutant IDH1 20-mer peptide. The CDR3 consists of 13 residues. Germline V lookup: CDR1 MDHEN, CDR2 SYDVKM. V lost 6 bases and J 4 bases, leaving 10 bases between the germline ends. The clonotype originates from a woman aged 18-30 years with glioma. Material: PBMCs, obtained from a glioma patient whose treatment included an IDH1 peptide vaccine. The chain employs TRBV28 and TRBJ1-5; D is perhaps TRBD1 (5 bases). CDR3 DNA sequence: TGTGCCAGCAGAACCTACAGGAATCAGCCCCAGCATTTT. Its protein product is CASRTYRNQPQHF.